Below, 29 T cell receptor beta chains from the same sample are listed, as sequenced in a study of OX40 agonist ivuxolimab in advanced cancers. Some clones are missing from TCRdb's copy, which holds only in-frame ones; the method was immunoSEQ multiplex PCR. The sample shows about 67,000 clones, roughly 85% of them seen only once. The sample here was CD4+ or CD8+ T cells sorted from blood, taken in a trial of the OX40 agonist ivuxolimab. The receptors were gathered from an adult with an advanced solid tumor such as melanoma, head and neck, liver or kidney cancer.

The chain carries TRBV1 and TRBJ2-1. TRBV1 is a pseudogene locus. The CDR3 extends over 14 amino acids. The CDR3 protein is CTSSLPQVGRWGFF. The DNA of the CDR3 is TGCACCAGCAGCCTTCCACAAGTGGGCCGATGGGGGTTCTTC.

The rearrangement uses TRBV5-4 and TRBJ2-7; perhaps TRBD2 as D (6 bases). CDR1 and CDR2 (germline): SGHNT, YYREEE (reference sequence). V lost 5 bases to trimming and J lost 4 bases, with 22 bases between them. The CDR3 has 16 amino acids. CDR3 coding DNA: TGTGCCAGCAGATCGGGGAGTAGCGGTCTCCCTTACGAGCAGTACTTC. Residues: CASRSGSSGLPYEQYF.

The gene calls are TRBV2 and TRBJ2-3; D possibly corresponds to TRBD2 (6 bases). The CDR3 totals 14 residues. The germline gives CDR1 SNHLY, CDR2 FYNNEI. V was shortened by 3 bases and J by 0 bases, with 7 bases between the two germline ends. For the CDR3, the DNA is TGTGCCAGCAGTGAGGGACTCAGCACAGATACGCAGTATTTT. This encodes CASSEGLSTDTQYF.

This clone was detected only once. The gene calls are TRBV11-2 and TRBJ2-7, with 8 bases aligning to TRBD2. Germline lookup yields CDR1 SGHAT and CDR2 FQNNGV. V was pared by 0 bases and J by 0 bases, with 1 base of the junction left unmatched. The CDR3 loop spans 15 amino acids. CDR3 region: CASSLERGDSYEQYF. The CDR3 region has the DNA TGTGCCAGCAGCTTAGAGCGGGGGGACTCCTACGAGCAGTACTTC.

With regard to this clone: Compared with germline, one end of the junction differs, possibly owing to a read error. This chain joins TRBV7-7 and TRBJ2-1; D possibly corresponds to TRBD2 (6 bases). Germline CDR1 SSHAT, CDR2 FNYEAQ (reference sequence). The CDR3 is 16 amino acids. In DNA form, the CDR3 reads TGTGCTAGCAGCTCAACGCCTGGGACTGGGGCCACTGAGCAGTTCTTC. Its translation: CASSSTPGTGATEQFF.

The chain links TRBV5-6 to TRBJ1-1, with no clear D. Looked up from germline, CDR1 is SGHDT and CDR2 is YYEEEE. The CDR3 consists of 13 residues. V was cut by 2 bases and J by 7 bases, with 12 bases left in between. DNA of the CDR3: TGTGCCAGCAGCTTTTCCACAGCCGGTGAAGCTTTCTTT. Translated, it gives CASSFSTAGEAFF.

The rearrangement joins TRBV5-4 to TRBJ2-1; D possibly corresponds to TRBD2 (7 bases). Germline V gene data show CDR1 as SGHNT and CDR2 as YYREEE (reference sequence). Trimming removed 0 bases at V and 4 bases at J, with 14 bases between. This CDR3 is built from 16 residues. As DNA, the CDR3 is TGTGCCAGCAGCTTGGGTGCGGGGGCGCCTTACAATGAGCAGTTCTTC. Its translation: CASSLGAGAPYNEQFF.

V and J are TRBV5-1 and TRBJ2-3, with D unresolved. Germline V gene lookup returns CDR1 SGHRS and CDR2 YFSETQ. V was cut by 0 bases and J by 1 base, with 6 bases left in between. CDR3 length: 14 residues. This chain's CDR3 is CASSLVLRTDTQYF. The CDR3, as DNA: TGCGCCAGCAGCTTGGTCCTCCGCACAGATACGCAGTATTTT. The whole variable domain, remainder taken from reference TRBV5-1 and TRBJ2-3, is KAGVTQTPRYLIKTRGQQVTLSCSPISGHRSVSWYQQTPGQGLQFLFEYFSETQRNKGNFPGRFSGRQFSNSRSEMNVSTLELGDSALYLCASSLVLRTDTQYFGPGTRLTVL.

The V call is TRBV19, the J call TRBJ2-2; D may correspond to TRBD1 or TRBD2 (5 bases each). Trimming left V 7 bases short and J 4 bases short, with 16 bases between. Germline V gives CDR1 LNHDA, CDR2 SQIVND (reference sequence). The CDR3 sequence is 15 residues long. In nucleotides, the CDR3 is TGTGCCAGTACCCTAGACCTGAGGGGCACCGGGGAGCTGTTTTTT. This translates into CASTLDLRGTGELFF.

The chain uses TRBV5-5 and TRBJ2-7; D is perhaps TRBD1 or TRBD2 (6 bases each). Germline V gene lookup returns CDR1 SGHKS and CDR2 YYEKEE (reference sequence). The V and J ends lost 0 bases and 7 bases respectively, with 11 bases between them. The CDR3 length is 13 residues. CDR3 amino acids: CASSLGGAQEQYF. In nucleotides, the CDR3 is TGTGCCAGCAGCTTGGGGGGGGCGCAAGAGCAGTACTTC. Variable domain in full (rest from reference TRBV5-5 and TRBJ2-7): DAGVTQSPTHLIKTRGQQVTLRCSPISGHKSVSWYQQVLGQGPQFIFQYYEKEERGRGNFPDRFSARQFPNYSSELNVNALLLGDSALYLCASSLGGAQEQYFGPGTRLTVT.

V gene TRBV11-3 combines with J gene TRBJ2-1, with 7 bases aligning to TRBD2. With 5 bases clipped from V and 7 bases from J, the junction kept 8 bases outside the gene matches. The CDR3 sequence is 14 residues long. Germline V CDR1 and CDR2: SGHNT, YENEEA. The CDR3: CASSTRGEGNEQFF. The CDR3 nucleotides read TGTGCCAGCAGCACGAGAGGGGAGGGGAATGAGCAGTTCTTC.

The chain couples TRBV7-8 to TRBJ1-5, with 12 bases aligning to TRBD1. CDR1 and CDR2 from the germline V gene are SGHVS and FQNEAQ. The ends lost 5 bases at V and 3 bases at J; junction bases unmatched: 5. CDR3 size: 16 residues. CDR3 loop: CASSPGTGGNNQPQHF. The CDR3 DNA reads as TGTGCCAGCAGCCCAGGGACAGGGGGCAACAATCAGCCCCAGCATTTT.

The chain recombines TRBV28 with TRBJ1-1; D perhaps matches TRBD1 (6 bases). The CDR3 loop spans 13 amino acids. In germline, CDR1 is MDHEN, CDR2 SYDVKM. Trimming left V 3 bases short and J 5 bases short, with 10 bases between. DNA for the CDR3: TGTGCCAGCAGTTTTATCAGGGGAACTGAAGCTTTCTTT. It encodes CASSFIRGTEAFF.

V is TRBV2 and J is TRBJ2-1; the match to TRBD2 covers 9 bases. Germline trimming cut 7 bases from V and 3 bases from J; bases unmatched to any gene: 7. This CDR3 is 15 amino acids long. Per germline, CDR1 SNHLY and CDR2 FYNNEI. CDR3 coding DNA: TGTGCCAGCACGGTCGGGACTAGCAGCTACAATGAGCAGTTCTTC. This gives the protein CASTVGTSSYNEQFF.

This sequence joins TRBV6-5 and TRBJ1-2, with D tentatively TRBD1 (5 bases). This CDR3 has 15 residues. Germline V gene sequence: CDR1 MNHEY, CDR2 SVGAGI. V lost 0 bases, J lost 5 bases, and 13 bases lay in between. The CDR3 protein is CASSYSGGGRYGYTF. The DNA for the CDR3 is TGTGCCAGCAGTTACTCGGGGGGGGGTCGATATGGCTACACCTTC.

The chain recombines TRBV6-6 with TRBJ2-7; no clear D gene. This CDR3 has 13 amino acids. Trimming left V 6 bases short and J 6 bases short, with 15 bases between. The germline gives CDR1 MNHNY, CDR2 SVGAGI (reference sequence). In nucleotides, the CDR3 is TGTGCCAGCAGCCCCGTCACATGGGGCGAGCAGTACTTC. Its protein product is CASSPVTWGEQYF.

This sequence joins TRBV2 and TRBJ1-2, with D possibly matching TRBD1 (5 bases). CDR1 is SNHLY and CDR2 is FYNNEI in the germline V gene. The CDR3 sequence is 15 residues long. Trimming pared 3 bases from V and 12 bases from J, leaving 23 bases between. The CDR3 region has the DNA TGTGCCAGCAGTGAGGGGCCTGGAGGGACCGGGACCCACACCTTC. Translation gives CASSEGPGGTGTHTF.

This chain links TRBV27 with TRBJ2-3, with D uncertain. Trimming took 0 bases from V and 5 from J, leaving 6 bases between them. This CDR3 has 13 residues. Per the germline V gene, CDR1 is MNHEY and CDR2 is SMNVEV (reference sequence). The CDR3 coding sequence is TGTGCCAGCAGTTTATCCCTCGGAGATACGCAGTATTTT. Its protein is CASSLSLGDTQYF.

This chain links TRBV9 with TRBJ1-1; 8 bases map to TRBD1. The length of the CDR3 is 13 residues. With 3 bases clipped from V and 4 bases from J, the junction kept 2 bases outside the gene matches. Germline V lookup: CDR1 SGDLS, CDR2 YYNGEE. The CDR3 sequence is CASSADRATEAFF. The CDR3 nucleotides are TGTGCCAGCAGCGCGGACAGGGCCACTGAAGCTTTCTTT.

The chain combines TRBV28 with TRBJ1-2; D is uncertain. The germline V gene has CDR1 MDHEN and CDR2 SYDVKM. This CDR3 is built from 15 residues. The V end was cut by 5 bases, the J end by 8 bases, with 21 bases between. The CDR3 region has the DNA TGTGCCAGCAGTCCCAGTAGGGTGGAATCTAGGGGCTACACCTTC. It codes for CASSPSRVESRGYTF.

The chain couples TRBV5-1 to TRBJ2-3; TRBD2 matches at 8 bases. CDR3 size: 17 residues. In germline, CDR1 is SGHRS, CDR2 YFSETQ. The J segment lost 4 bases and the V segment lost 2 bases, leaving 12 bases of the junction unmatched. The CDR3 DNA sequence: TGCGCCAGCAGCTTCTCGGGGGGGCCGAATGTAGCAGATACGCAGTATTTT. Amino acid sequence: CASSFSGGPNVADTQYF.

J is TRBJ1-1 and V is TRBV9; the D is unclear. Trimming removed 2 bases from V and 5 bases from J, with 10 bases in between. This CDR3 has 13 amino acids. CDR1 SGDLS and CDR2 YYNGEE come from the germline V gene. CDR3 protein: CASSVAPLTEAFF. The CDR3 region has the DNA TGTGCCAGCAGCGTCGCCCCTTTAACTGAAGCTTTCTTT.

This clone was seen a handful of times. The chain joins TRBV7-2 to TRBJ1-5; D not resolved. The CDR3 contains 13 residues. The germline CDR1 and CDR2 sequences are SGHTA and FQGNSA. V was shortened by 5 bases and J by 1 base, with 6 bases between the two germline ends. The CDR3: CASSTVSNQPQHF. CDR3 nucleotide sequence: TGTGCCAGCAGCACTGTGAGCAATCAGCCCCAGCATTTT. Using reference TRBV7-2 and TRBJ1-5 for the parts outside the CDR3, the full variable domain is GAGVSQSPSNKVTEKGKDVELRCDPISGHTALYWYRQSLGQGLEFLIYFQGNSAPDKSGLPSDRFSAERTGGSVSTLTIQRTQQEDSAVYLCASSTVSNQPQHFGDGTRLSIL.

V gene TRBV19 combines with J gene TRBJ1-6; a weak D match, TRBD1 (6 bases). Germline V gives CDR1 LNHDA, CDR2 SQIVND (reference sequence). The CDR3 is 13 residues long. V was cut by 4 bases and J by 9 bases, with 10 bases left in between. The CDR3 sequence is CASSRQGTSPLHF. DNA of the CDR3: TGTGCCAGTAGTAGGCAGGGGACTTCACCCCTCCACTTT.

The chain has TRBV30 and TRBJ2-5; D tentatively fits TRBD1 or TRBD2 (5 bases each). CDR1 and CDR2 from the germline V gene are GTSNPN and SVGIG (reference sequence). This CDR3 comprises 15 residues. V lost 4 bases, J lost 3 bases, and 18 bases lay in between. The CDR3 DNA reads TGTGCCTGGATGGTGGGGGATCAGACGGAAGAGACCCAGTACTTC. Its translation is CAWMVGDQTEETQYF.

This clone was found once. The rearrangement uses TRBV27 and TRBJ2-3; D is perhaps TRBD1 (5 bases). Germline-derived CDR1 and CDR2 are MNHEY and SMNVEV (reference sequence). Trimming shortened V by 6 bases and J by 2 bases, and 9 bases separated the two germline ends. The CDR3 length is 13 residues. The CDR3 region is CASRSTATDTQYF. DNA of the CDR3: TGTGCCAGCAGGTCGACAGCCACAGATACGCAGTATTTT.

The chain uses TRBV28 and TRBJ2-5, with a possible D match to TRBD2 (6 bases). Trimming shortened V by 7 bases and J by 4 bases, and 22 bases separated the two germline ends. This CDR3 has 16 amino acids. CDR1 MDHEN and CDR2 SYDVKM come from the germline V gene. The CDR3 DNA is TGTGCCAGCAACGCCCCCAGTGAGGGAGGTGGAGAGACCCAGTACTTC. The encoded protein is CASNAPSEGGGETQYF.

The CDR3 nucleotides read TGCGCCAGCAGCCAAGATCCAGCGGGGACTAATGAAAAACTGTTTTTT. Translating gives CASSQDPAGTNEKLFF. This chain uses TRBV4-1 with TRBJ1-4; D remains ambiguous. Germline V CDR1 and CDR2: MGHRA, YSYEKL. V shed 0 bases and J shed 2 bases, with 10 bases lying between them. This CDR3 is built from 16 residues.

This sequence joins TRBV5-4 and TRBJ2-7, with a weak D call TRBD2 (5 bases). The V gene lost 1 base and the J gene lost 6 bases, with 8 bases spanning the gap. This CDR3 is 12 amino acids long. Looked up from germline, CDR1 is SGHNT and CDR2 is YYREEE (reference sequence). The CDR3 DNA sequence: TGTGCCAGCAGCTTGTGGAGCGGCGAGCAGTACTTC. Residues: CASSLWSGEQYF.